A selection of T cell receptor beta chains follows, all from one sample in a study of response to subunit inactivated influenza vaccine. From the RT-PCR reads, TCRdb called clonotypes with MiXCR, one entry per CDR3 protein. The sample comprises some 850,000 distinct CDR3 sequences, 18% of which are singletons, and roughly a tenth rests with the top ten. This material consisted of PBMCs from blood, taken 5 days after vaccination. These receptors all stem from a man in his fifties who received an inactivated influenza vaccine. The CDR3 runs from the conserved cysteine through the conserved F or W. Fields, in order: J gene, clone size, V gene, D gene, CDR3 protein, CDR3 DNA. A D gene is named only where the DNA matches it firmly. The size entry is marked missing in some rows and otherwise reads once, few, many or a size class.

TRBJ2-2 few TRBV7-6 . CAPDTAGSGELFF TGTGCCCCGGACACGGCCGGGTCCGGGGAGCTGTTTTTT
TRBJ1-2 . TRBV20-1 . CSASNGIGDYGYTF TGCAGTGCTTCCAACGGCATTGGGGACTATGGCTACACCTTC
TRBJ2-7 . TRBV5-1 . CASSLVSGGDEQYF TGCGCCAGCAGCTTGGTTAGTGGGGGCGACGAGCAGTACTTC
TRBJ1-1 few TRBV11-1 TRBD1 CASSLAVTDVWNSGGTEAFF TGTGCCAGCAGCTTAGCGGTTACTGATGTCTGGAATTCAGGGGGAACTGAAGCTTTCTTT
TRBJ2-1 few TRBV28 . CASSEGGTYNEQFF TGTGCCAGTTCTGAGGGGGGCACCTACAATGAGCAGTTCTTC
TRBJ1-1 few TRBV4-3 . CASSQGRVLYTEAFF TGCGCCAGCAGCCAAGGCCGAGTACTTTACACTGAAGCTTTCTTT
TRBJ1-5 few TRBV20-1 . CSARDVGKGPQHF TGCAGTGCTAGAGATGTGGGGAAAGGGCCCCAGCATTTT
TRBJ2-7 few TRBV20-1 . CSARVREPSEQYF TGCAGTGCTAGAGTGAGAGAACCATCCGAGCAGTACTTC
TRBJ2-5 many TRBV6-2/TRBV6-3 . CASSYQGWETQYF TGTGCCAGCAGTTACCAGGGTTGGGAGACCCAGTACTTC
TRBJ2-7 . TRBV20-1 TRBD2 CSARKASGGSYEQYF TGCAGTGCTAGGAAGGCTAGCGGGGGATCCTACGAGCAGTACTTC
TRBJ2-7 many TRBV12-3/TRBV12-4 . CASSVLEYEQYF TGTGCCAGCAGTGTTCTAGAGTACGAGCAGTACTTC
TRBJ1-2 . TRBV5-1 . CASSLSLATANYGYTF TGCGCCAGCAGCTTGAGCCTGGCGACAGCTAACTATGGCTACACCTTC
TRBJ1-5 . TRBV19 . CASKGLVSNQPQHF TGTGCCAGTAAGGGGCTAGTTAGTAATCAGCCCCAGCATTTT
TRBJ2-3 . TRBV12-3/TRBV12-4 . CASSPSGQRIPVYTDTQYF TGTGCCAGCAGTCCTTCGGGCCAGAGGATACCCGTTTACACAGATACGCAGTATTTT
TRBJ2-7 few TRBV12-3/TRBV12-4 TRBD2 CASSYFRSGGVTYEQYF TGTGCCAGCAGTTATTTCAGGAGCGGGGGGGTTACCTACGAGCAGTACTTC
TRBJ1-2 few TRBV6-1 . CASSGLRDGAYYGYTF TGTGCCAGCAGCGGACTCCGGGACGGGGCTTACTATGGCTACACCTTC
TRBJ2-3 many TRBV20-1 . CSARRGASTDTQYF TGCAGTGCTAGGCGCGGGGCTAGCACAGATACGCAGTATTTT
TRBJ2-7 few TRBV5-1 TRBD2 CASSPRGGVTYEQYF TGCGCCAGCAGCCCTCGGGGAGGGGTTACCTACGAGCAGTACTTC
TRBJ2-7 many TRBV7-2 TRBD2 CASRISGNSGSLYEQYF TGTGCCAGCAGAATCTCTGGGAATAGCGGGAGTTTGTACGAGCAGTACTTC
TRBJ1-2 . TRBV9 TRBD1 CASSVKDRDRTYGYTF TGTGCCAGCAGCGTAAAAGACCGGGACAGAACCTATGGCTACACCTTC